These 21 T cell receptor beta chains were sequenced from one sample in a study of graft-versus-host responses after intestinal transplantation. The table came from immunoSEQ multiplex PCR; TCRdb's copy has only in-frame clones and leaves some out. Here the sample spans roughly 27,000 clones, approximately 80% being singletons. The starting material, graft tissue, was processed to release intraepithelial and lamina propria lymphocytes. The specimen comprised ileum tissue, sampled 98 days after intestinal transplantation. The receptors come from a human patient who received an intestinal transplant, so some T cells may come from the graft donor.

This clone was counted once. The chain joins TRBV27 to TRBJ1-1; D not certain. CDR1 MNHEY and CDR2 SMNVEV come from the germline V gene (reference sequence). V was clipped by 1 base and J by 5 bases, with 11 bases between them. CDR3 length: 14 amino acids. The CDR3 sequence is CASSLYEGSTEAFF. In DNA form, the CDR3 reads TGTGCCAGCAGTTTATACGAGGGCTCGACTGAAGCTTTCTTT.

The V gene is TRBV10-2, the J gene TRBJ1-1; possible D gene TRBD1, 5 bases. Germline V CDR1 and CDR2: WSHSY, SAAADI. This CDR3 is 16 amino acids long. The ends were cut back, 4 bases at V and 0 bases at J, with 15 bases in the middle. CDR3 region: CASSVGGGRMNTEAFF. CDR3 nucleotide sequence: TGCGCCAGCAGTGTCGGGGGGGGGAGGATGAACACTGAAGCTTTCTTT.

The chain carries TRBV29-1 and TRBJ2-2; the D call may be TRBD1 or TRBD2 (5 bases each). The germline V gene has CDR1 SQVTM and CDR2 ANQGSEA. V gave up 2 bases and J gave up 8 bases, with 15 bases separating them. This CDR3 has 14 residues. CDR3 sequence reads: CSVETGPSPGELFF. CDR3 bases: TGCAGCGTTGAAACGGGACCTTCACCGGGGGAGCTGTTTTTT.

The chain combines TRBV5-5 with TRBJ1-6; the D is unclear. This CDR3 comprises 15 residues. The germline gives CDR1 SGHKS, CDR2 YYEKEE (reference sequence). V was trimmed by 6 bases and J by 6 bases, leaving 16 bases between them. In nucleotides, the CDR3 is TGTGCCAGCAACCCCATGGACGGAATTAATTCACCCCTCCACTTT. The encoded protein is CASNPMDGINSPLHF.

This rearrangement joins TRBV9 to TRBJ2-7; D is uncertain. Per the germline V gene, CDR1 is SGDLS and CDR2 is YYNGEE. V was pared by 4 bases and J by 7 bases, with 15 bases between. The CDR3 has 13 residues. The CDR3 protein is CASSQDPSREQYF. CDR3 DNA: TGTGCCAGCAGCCAAGATCCTTCGAGGGAGCAGTACTTC. The variable domain in full, with the rest retrieved from reference TRBV9 and TRBJ2-7, is DSGVTQTPKHLITATGQRVTLRCSPRSGDLSVYWYQQSLDQGLQFLIQYYNGEERAKGNILERFSAQQFPDLHSELNLSSLELGDSALYFCASSQDPSREQYFGPGTRLTVT.

This chain uses TRBV15 with TRBJ2-3; D gene unclear. The CDR3 totals 16 residues. The germline V and J ends were trimmed by 1 base and 2 bases, with 13 bases remaining between them. Looked up from germline, CDR1 is LNHNV and CDR2 is YYDKDF (reference sequence). Written as DNA, the CDR3 is TGTGCCACCAGCAGAGCTCGCCTTACCCTCACAGATACGCAGTATTTT. This gives the protein CATSRARLTLTDTQYF.

This clone occurred a few times. The chain combines TRBV12-2 with TRBJ1-4; the table calls TRBD1, which could not be checked here. TRBV12-2 is a known pseudogene. This CDR3 is built from 14 residues. The CDR3 nucleotides are TGTGCAAGTAGCGACAGGGAGGATTGTGAAAAACTGTTTTTT. Its protein is CASSDREDCEKLFF.

The genes are TRBV4-1 and TRBJ1-4; D unclear. This CDR3 has 15 residues. Germline CDR1 MGHRA, CDR2 YSYEKL. Trimming pared 5 bases from V and 0 bases from J, leaving 10 bases between. The CDR3 DNA is TGCGCCAGCAGCTATCAATCTGCAACTAATGAAAAACTGTTTTTT. Translating gives CASSYQSATNEKLFF.

The J gene is TRBJ2-1, the V gene TRBV7-9; D may be TRBD1 (5 bases). V lost 5 bases and J 3 bases, leaving 20 bases between the germline ends. This CDR3 comprises 17 residues. Germline CDR1 is SEHNR and CDR2 is FQNEAQ (reference sequence). CDR3 DNA sequence: TGTGCCAGCAGCCCCGAAACCCAGGGTGTGGGCTACAATGAGCAGTTCTTC. It translates to CASSPETQGVGYNEQFF.

The chain employs TRBV5-1 and TRBJ1-2; D is undetermined. Germline CDR1 reads SGHRS; CDR2 reads YFSETQ. The CDR3 covers 15 residues. Between the trimmed V and J ends, which lost 0 bases and 0 bases, there was a span of 9 bases. Written as DNA, the CDR3 is TGCGCCAGCAGCTTGGAGCTGGATACTAACTATGGCTACACCTTC. It codes for CASSLELDTNYGYTF.

This clone was picked up one time. The chain uses TRBV20-1 and TRBJ2-3, with D unresolved. The V and J ends lost 3 bases and 6 bases respectively, with 7 bases between them. The CDR3 length is 11 residues. The germline V gene has CDR1 DFQATT and CDR2 SNEGSKA (reference sequence). The CDR3 is CSASRGDTQYF. The CDR3 DNA reads as TGCAGTGCTAGTAGAGGCGATACGCAGTATTTT.

For the CDR3, the DNA is TGTGCCTGGAGTGTATTCAGCGGGGGGGCGACAGATACGCAGTATTTT. The encoded protein is CAWSVFSGGATDTQYF. The chain uses TRBV30 and TRBJ2-3; 10 nucleotides line up with TRBD2. Trimming took 0 bases from V and 3 from J; bases not matched to a gene: 6. The CDR3 is 16 amino acids. From germline, CDR1 is GTSNPN and CDR2 SVGIG (reference sequence).

The sample holds one count of this clone. CDR3 DNA: TGTGCCAGCAGCTTAGTACGCAGGAACTATGGCTACACCTTC. Protein product: CASSLVRRNYGYTF. The V gene is TRBV11-2, the J gene TRBJ1-2, with unresolved D. Trimming removed 1 base at V and 2 bases at J, with 8 bases between. CDR1 SGHAT and CDR2 FQNNGV come from the germline V gene. This CDR3 contains 14 residues.

The J gene is TRBJ1-1, the V gene TRBV29-1, with D tentatively TRBD1 (5 bases). Between the trimmed V and J ends, which lost 7 bases and 4 bases, there was a span of 13 bases. Germline loops: CDR1 SQVTM, CDR2 ANQGSEA. CDR3 size: 12 residues. The CDR3 sequence is CSGGYGVTEAFF. CDR3 nucleotides: TGCAGCGGGGGGTATGGGGTCACTGAAGCTTTCTTT.

This chain links TRBV6-5 with TRBJ1-2, with D maybe TRBD1 (5 bases). The length of the CDR3 is 13 residues. The V gene's germline CDR1 is MNHEY and CDR2 SVGAGI. Deletions cut 8 bases from V and 4 bases from J, with 14 bases between. The CDR3 coding sequence is TGTGCCAGCGCAGGAGGGGTGGGCTATGGCTACACCTTC. The encoded protein is CASAGGVGYGYTF.

This chain links TRBV6-5 with TRBJ2-4, with D possibly called TRBD1 or TRBD2 (5 bases each). The CDR3 is made up of 13 amino acids. The V gene lost 10 bases and the J gene lost 8 bases, with 18 bases spanning the gap. Germline-derived CDR1 and CDR2 are MNHEY and SVGAGI. The DNA of the CDR3 is TGTGCCACCCGGCAAATGGTGGGGGACATTCAGTACTTC. As protein: CATRQMVGDIQYF.

The rearrangement links TRBV4-1 to TRBJ2-1; 9 nucleotides line up with TRBD2. V lost 0 bases, J lost 10 bases, and 25 bases stayed unmatched. In germline, CDR1 is MGHRA, CDR2 YSYEKL. The CDR3 length is 21 residues. The CDR3 nucleotides read TGCGCCAGCAGCCAAGATCATCCCTACCGGGCGGGGGGGCTCCATTGGGTGGAGCAGTTCTTC. Translation gives CASSQDHPYRAGGLHWVEQFF.

The chain recombines TRBV5-5 with TRBJ1-2, with D uncertain. CDR1 is SGHKS, CDR2 YYEKEE, per germline (reference sequence). This CDR3 has 15 amino acids. Trimming cost V 3 bases and J 2 bases, with 14 bases left between them. CDR3 loop: CASSSIGETNYGYTF. Here the CDR3 DNA reads TGTGCCAGCAGCTCCATCGGAGAGACCAACTATGGCTACACCTTC.

The CDR3 DNA reads TGCAGCGTCATAAACCGACAGGGTAGCTACACCTTC. Its translation is CSVINRQGSYTF. The V and J genes are TRBV29-1 and TRBJ1-2, with 7 bases lining up with TRBD1. The CDR3 runs to 12 residues. J gave up 9 bases and V 6 bases, and 10 bases lay outside the gene matches. CDR1 and CDR2 from the germline V gene are SQVTM and ANQGSEA.

In its sample, this clone was seen a few times. One end of the junction varies from germline; a read error may be responsible. The rearrangement joins TRBV6-1 to TRBJ2-1; D tentatively reads TRBD1 or TRBD2 (6 bases each). Looked up from germline, CDR1 is MNHNS and CDR2 is SASEGT. The CDR3 is 17 amino acids. CDR3 residues: CAISEPMGGRAYNEQFF. The CDR3 region has the DNA TGTGCCATCAGTGAGCCAATGGGGGGCCGGGCGTACAATGAGCAGTTCTTC.

This sequence joins TRBV2 and TRBJ2-5; the match to TRBD2 covers 14 bases. This CDR3 comprises 16 residues. CDR1 and CDR2 (germline): SNHLY, FYNNEI. V trimming: 2 bases; J trimming: 4 bases; junction bases outside the gene matches: 3. In DNA form, the CDR3 reads TGTGCCAGCAGTGAAAAGACTAGCGGGGGGGCAGAGACCCAGTACTTC. Its translation: CASSEKTSGGAETQYF. The variable domain in full, with the rest retrieved from reference TRBV2 and TRBJ2-5, is EPEVTQTPSHQVTQMGQEVILRCVPISNHLYFYWYRQILGQKVEFLVSFYNNEISEKSEIFDDQFSVERPDGSNFTLKIRSTKLEDSAMYFCASSEKTSGGAETQYFGPGTRLLVL.